Listed below are T cell receptor beta chains from one sample, sequenced in a study of T cells in Graves' hyperthyroidism and ophthalmopathy. Using its own MiXCR run on the multiplex PCR reads, TCRdb lists one record per CDR3 protein. The table records 610,000 or so distinct CDR3 sequences, 46% of them present only once. Sequencing was done on a sample of peripheral blood or thyroid tissue (not recorded which). The receptor source for this set is a woman aged 18-29 years with Graves' hyperthyroidism. Both conserved end residues are part of each CDR3. The D gene is left open where the match is weak. Clone size is not always given. Where it is, it says once, few, many or a class for expanded clones.

clone size,D gene,J gene,CDR3 length,V gene,CDR3 protein,CDR3 DNA
NA,NA,TRBJ2-5,16,TRBV24-1,CATSDLQSGILETQYF,TGTGCCACCAGTGATTTGCAGTCGGGGATTTTGGAGACCCAGTACTTC
NA,TRBD2,TRBJ2-1,20,TRBV7-9,CASSFQGLAGGPSSYNEQLF,TGTGCCAGCAGCTTCCAAGGACTAGCGGGAGGCCCGAGCTCCTACAATGAGCAGCTCTTC
many,NA,TRBJ1-2,15,TRBV2,CASSQGTSLGYGYTF,TGTGCCAGCAGTCAGGGGACAAGTCTTGGCTATGGCTACACCTTC
NA,NA,TRBJ2-7,11,TRBV2,CASSEGRGRRF,TGTGCCAGCAGTGAGGGTAGGGGGAGGCGTTTC
NA,NA,TRBJ1-2,14,TRBV20-1,CSAQRPQGTYGYTF,TGCAGTGCTCAGAGACCTCAGGGGACCTATGGCTACACCTTC
many,NA,TRBJ1-5,14,TRBV29-1,CSVGDHRDNQPQHF,TGCAGCGTGGGGGACCATCGGGACAATCAGCCCCAGCATTTT
many,TRBD2,TRBJ2-7,14,TRBV13,CASSPGTRAYEQYF,TGTGCCAGCAGCCCCGGGACTAGAGCCTACGAGCAGTACTTC
many,TRBD1,TRBJ1-5,15,TRBV6-5,CASSDRTGSNQPQHF,TGTGCCAGCAGTGACCGGACAGGGAGCAATCAGCCCCAGCATTTT
NA,NA,TRBJ1-2,16,TRBV2,CASRLLESQSSYGYTF,TGTGCCAGCAGGTTATTGGAAAGCCAAAGTTCCTATGGCTACACCTTC
many,NA,TRBJ1-4,13,TRBV20-1,CSARVGEREKLFF,TGCAGTGCTAGAGTAGGGGAGAGGGAAAAACTGTTTTTT
NA,NA,TRBJ2-7,13,TRBV25-1,CASRADSTYEQYF,TGTGCTAGCCGTGCCGACAGTACCTACGAGCAGTACTTC
NA,TRBD2,TRBJ2-3,18,TRBV10-3,CAISGGSGTTSSTDTQYF,TGTGCCATCAGTGGCGGTAGCGGGACAACTTCTAGCACAGATACGCAGTATTTT
NA,NA,TRBJ2-5,13,TRBV11-3,CASSKWVGETQYF,TGTGCCAGCAGTAAATGGGTCGGGGAGACCCAGTACTTC
few,TRBD2,TRBJ2-2,18,TRBV5-1,CASSLPPAGGGLTGELFF,TGCGCCAGCAGCTTGCCCCCAGCGGGAGGGGGCCTCACCGGGGAGCTGTTTTTT
NA,NA,TRBJ2-6,15,TRBV7-2,CASSMGGPGANVLTF,TGTGCCAGCAGCATGGGGGGCCCGGGGGCCAACGTCCTGACTTTC
NA,TRBD1,TRBJ1-1,15,TRBV12-3/TRBV12-4,CASSYPGQGSTEAFF,TGTGCCAGCAGCTATCCGGGACAGGGCTCCACTGAAGCTTTCTTT
many,TRBD2,TRBJ2-7,13,TRBV20-1,CSAVKRDPYEQYF,TGCAGTGCCGTCAAGCGGGACCCATACGAGCAGTACTTC
NA,NA,TRBJ2-3,15,TRBV11-2,CASSLSGNEVDTQYF,TGTGCCAGCAGCCTGTCGGGAAACGAGGTGGATACGCAGTATTTT
few,TRBD2,TRBJ2-7,16,TRBV10-3,CASSESAAGTTYEQYF,TGTGCCAGCAGTGAATCCGCAGCGGGGACTACCTACGAGCAGTACTTC
few,NA,TRBJ2-2,15,TRBV5-1,CASSRGEGGTGELFF,TGCGCCAGCAGCCGGGGAGAGGGAGGCACCGGGGAGCTGTTTTTT
once,NA,TRBJ1-1,13,TRBV29-1,CSLVGGRNTEAFF,TGCAGCTTGGTCGGGGGCAGGAACACTGAAGCTTTCTTT
NA,TRBD2,TRBJ2-2,17,TRBV20-1,CSAREASGRADTGELFF,TGCAGTGCTAGAGAGGCTAGCGGGAGGGCGGACACCGGGGAGCTGTTTTTT
NA,NA,TRBJ1-1,15,TRBV12-3/TRBV12-4,CASSSHGTMNTEAFF,TGTGCCAGCAGTTCACACGGGACAATGAACACTGAAGCTTTCTTT
once,TRBD2,TRBJ2-2,15,TRBV7-7,CASSLLAGGPGELFF,TGTGCCAGCAGCTTACTAGCGGGAGGACCCGGGGAGCTGTTTTTT
NA,NA,TRBJ2-1,14,TRBV9,CASSQRNTHNEQFF,TGTGCCAGCAGCCAGCGTAACACCCACAATGAGCAGTTCTTC
few,NA,TRBJ2-3,15,TRBV29-1,CSVEGGPFSTDTQYF,TGCAGCGTTGAAGGTGGTCCCTTTAGCACAGATACGCAGTATTTT
NA,NA,TRBJ2-1,15,TRBV19,CASSISLADYNEQFF,TGTGCCAGTAGTATTAGCCTAGCCGACTACAATGAGCAGTTCTTC
many,NA,TRBJ2-6,17,TRBV6-5,CASGPNSPLSGANVLTF,TGTGCCAGCGGCCCAAACAGCCCACTCTCTGGGGCCAACGTCCTGACTTTC